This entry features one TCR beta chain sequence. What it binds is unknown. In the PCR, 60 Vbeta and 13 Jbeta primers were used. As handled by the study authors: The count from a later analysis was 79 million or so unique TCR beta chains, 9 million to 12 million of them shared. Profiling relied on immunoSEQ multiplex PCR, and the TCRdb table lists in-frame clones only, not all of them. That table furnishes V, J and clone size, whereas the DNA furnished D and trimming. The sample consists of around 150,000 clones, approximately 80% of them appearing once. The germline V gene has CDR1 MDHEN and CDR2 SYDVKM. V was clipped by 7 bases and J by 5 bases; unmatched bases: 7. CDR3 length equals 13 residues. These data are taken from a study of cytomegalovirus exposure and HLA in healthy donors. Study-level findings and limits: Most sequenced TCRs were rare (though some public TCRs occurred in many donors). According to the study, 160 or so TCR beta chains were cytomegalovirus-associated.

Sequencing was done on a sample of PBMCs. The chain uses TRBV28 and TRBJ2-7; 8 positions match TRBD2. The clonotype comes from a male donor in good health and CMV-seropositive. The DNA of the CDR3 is TGTGCCAGCATGGGGACTAGGCTTAACGAGCAGTACTTC. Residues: CASMGTRLNEQYF.